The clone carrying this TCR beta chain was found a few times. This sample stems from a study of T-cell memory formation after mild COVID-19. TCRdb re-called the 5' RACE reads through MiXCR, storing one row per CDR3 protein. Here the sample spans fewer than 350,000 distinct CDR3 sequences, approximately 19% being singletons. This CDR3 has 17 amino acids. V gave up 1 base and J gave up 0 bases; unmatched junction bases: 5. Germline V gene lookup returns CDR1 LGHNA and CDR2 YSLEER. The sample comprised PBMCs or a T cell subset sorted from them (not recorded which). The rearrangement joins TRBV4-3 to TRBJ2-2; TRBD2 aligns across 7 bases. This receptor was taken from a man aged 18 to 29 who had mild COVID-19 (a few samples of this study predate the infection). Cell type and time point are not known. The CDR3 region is CASSQVLSGANTGELFF. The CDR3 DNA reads TGCGCCAGCAGCCAAGTCCTAAGCGGGGCGAACACCGGGGAGCTGTTTTTT.